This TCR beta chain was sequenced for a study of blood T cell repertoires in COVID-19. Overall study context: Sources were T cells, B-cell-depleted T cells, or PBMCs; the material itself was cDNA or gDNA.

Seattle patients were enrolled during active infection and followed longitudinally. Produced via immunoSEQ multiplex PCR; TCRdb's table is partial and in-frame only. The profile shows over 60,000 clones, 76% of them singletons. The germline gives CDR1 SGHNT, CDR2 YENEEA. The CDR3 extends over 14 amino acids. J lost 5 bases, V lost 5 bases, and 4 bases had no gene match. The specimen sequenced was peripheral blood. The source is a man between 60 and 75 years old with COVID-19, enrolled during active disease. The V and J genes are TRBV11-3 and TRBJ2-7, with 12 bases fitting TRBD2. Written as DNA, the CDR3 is TGTGCCAGCAGCCCCCGACTAGCGGGAGACGAGCAGTACTTC. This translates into CASSPRLAGDEQYF.